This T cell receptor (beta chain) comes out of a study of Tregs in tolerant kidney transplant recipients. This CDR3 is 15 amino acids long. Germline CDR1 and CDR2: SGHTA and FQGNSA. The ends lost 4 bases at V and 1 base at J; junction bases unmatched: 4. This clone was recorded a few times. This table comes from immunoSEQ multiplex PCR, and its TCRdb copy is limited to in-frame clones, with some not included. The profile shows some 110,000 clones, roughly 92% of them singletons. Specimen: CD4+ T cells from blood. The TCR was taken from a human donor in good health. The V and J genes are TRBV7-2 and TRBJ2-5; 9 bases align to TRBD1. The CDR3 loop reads CASSSDRGLQETQYF. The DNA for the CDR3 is TGTGCCAGCAGCTCGGACAGGGGCCTCCAAGAGACCCAGTACTTC.